The clone carrying this T cell receptor beta chain has only one observation. The data were obtained in a study of cytomegalovirus exposure and HLA in healthy donors. Germline V gene data show CDR1 as MNHEY and CDR2 as SMNVEV (reference sequence). The CDR3 is made up of 17 amino acids. V lost 3 bases and J lost 3, with 15 bases in between. PCR involved 60 Vbeta and 13 Jbeta primers. Sequencing was performed with immunoSEQ multiplex PCR; in TCRdb, only in-frame clones are kept and a portion is missing. The table includes some 200,000 clones, roughly 70% detected once. This sequence joins TRBV27 and TRBJ2-6; D is perhaps TRBD2 (6 bases). Sample: PBMCs. This clonotype originated in a man aged 40-49 years in good health and CMV-seropositive. This chain's CDR3 is CASSLGLPSLGANVLTF. DNA for the CDR3: TGTGCCAGCAGTTTGGGACTGCCCTCTCTTGGGGCCAACGTCCTGACTTTC.